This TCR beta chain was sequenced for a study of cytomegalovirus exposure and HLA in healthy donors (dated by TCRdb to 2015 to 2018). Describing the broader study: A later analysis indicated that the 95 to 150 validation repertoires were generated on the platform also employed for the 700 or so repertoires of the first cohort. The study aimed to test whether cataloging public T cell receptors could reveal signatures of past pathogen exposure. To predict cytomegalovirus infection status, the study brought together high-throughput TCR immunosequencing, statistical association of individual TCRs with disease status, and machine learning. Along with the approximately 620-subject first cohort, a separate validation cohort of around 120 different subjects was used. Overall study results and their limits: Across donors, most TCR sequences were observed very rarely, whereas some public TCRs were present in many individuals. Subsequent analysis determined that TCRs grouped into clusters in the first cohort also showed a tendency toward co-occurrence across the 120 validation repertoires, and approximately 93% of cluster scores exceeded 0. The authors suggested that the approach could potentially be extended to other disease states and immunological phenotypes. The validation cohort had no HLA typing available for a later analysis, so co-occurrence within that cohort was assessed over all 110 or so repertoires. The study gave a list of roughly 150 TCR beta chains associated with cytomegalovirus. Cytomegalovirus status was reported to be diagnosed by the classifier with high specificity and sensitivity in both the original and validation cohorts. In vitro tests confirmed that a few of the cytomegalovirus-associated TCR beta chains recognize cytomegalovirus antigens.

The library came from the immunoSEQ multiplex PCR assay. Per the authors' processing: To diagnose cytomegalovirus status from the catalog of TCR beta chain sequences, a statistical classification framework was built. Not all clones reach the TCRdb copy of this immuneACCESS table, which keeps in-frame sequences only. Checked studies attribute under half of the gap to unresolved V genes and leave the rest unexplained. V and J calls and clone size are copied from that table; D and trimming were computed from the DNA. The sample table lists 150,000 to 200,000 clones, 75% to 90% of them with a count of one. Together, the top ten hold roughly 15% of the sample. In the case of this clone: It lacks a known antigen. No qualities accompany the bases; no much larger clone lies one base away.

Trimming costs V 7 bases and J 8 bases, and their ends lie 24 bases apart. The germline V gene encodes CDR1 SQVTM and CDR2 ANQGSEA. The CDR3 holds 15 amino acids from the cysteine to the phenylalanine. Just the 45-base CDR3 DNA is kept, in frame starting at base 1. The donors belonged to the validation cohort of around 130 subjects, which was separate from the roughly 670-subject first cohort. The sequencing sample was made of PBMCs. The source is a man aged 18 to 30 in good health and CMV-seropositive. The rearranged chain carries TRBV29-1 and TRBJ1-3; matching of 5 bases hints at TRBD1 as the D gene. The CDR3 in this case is CSARVSVTGEDTIYF. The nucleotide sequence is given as TGCAGCGCCAGGGTTTCCGTCACAGGAGAGGACACCATATATTTT.